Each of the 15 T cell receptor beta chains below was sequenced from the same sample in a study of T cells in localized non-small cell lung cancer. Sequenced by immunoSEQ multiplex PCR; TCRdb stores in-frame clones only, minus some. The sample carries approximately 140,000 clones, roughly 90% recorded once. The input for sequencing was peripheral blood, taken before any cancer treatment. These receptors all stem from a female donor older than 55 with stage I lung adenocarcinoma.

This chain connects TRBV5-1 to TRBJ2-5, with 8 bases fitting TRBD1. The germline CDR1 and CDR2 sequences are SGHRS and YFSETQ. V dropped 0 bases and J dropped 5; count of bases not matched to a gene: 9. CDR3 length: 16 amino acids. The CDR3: CASSLETGGLFETQYF. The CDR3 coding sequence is TGCGCCAGCAGCTTGGAAACAGGGGGTTTGTTCGAGACCCAGTACTTC.

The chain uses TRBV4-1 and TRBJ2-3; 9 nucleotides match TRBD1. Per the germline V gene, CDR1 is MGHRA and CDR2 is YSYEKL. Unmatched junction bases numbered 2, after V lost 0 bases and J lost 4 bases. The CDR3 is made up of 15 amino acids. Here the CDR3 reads CASSQEDRGADTQYF. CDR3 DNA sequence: TGCGCCAGCAGCCAAGAGGACAGGGGCGCAGATACGCAGTATTTT.

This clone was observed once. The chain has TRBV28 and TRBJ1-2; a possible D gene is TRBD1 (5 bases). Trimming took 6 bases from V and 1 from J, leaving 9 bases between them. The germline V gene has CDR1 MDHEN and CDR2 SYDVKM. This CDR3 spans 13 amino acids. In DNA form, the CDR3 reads TGTGCCAGCAGCCTAGACAGTAACTATGGCTACACCTTC. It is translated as CASSLDSNYGYTF.

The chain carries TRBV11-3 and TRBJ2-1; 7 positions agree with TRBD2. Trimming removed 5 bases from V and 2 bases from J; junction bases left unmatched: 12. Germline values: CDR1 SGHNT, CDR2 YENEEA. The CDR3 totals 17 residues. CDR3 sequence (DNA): TGTGCCAGCAGCCCGGGGGTAGCGGGCCTTCCCTACAATGAGCAGTTCTTC. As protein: CASSPGVAGLPYNEQFF.

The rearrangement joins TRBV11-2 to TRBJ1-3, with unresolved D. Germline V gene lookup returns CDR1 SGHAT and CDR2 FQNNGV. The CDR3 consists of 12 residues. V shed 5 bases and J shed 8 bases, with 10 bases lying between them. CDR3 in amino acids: CASSPTADTIYF. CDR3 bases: TGTGCCAGCAGCCCAACGGCAGACACCATATATTTT.

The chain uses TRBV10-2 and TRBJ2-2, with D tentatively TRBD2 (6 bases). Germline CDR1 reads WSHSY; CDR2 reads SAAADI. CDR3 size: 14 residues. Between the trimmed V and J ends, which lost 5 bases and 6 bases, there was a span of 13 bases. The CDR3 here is CASSIPGSAGELFF. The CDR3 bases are TGCGCCAGCAGTATACCCGGGAGTGCCGGGGAGCTGTTTTTT.

Here the CDR3 DNA reads TGTGCCAGCAGCTCGCGGGACAAAGAGACCCAGTACTTC. Translation gives CASSSRDKETQYF. The J gene is TRBJ2-5, the V gene TRBV11-3; D is tentatively TRBD1 or TRBD2 (6 bases each). The CDR3 runs to 13 residues. V was cut by 4 bases and J by 3 bases, with 9 bases left in between. In germline, CDR1 is SGHNT, CDR2 YENEEA.

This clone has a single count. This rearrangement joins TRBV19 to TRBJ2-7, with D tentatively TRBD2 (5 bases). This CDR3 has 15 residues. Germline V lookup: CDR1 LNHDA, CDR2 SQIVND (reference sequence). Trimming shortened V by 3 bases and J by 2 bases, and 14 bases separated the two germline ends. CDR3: CASSMYARRPYEQYF. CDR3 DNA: TGTGCCAGTAGTATGTACGCACGGAGGCCCTACGAGCAGTACTTC.

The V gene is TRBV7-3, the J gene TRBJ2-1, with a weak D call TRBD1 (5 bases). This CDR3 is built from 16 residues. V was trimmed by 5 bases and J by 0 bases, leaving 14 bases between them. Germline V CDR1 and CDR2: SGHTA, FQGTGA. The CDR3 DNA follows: TGTGCCAGCAGCCCAGGGCTCTCTAGCTCCTACAATGAGCAGTTCTTC. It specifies CASSPGLSSSYNEQFF.

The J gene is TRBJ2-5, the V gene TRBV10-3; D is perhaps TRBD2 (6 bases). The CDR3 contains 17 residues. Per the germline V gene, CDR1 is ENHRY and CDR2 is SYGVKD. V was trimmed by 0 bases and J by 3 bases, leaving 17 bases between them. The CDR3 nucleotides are TGTGCCATCAGTGAGTCGCGGGGACTCTCCTCAAAAGAGACCCAGTACTTC. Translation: CAISESRGLSSKETQYF.

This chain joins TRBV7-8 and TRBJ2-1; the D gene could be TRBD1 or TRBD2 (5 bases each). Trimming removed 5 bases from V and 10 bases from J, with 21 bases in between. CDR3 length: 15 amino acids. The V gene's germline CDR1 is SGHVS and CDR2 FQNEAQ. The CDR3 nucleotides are TGTGCCAGCAGCCAACCAACCGGGACCTCGGGGGAGCAGTTCTTC. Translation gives CASSQPTGTSGEQFF.

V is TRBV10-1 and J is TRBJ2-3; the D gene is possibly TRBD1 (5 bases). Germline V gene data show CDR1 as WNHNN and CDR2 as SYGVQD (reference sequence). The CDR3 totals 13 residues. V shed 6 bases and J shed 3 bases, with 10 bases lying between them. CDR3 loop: CASSDQGTDTQYF. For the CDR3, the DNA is TGCGCCAGCAGCGACCAGGGTACAGATACGCAGTATTTT.

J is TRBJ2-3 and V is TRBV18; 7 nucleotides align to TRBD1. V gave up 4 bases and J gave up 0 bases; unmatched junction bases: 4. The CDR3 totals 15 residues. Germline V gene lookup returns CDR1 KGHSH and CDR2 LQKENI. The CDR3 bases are TGTGCCAGCTCACAAGGGGGCAGGAGCACAGATACGCAGTATTTT. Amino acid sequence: CASSQGGRSTDTQYF.

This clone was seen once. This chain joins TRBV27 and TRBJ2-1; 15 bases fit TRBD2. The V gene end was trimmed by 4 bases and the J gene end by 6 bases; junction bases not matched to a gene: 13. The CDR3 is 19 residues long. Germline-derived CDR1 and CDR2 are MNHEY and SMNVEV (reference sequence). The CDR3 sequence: CASSSPWTSGRALSNEQFF. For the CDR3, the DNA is TGTGCCAGCAGTTCCCCATGGACTAGCGGGAGGGCCTTAAGCAATGAGCAGTTCTTC.

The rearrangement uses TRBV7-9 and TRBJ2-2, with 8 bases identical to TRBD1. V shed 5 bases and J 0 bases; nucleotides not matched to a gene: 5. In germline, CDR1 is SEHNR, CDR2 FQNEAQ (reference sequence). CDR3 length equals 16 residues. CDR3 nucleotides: TGTGCCAGCAGCCAGCGGACAGGGACGAACACCGGGGAGCTGTTTTTT. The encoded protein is CASSQRTGTNTGELFF.